The 11 T cell receptor beta chains listed next were all sequenced from one sample in a study of blood T cell repertoires in COVID-19. Repertoires were generated with immunoSEQ multiplex PCR, while TCRdb's copy carries only in-frame clones and drops some. The sample contains around 200,000 clones, roughly nine tenths of which appear only once. Sequenced input: peripheral blood. The receptors here all came from a man between 40 and 49 years old with active or convalescent COVID-19.

V gene TRBV27 combines with J gene TRBJ1-1; tentatively, D is TRBD1 (6 bases). The CDR3 is 12 amino acids. Per germline, CDR1 MNHEY and CDR2 SMNVEV (reference sequence). The V end lost 2 bases, the J end lost 11 bases, and 12 bases lay between the germline ends. The CDR3 bases are TGTGCCAGCAGTTTAAGCAGGGGCCGGGCTTTCTTT. This sequence encodes CASSLSRGRAFF.

The chain employs TRBV10-1 and TRBJ2-1, with 8 bases fitting TRBD1. This CDR3 contains 14 residues. The V segment lost 6 bases and the J segment 5 bases; nucleotides outside the gene matches: 6. Germline values: CDR1 WNHNN, CDR2 SYGVQD (reference sequence). CDR3 loop: CASSWTGRNNEQFF. The CDR3 region has the DNA TGCGCCAGCAGCTGGACAGGGAGAAACAATGAGCAGTTCTTC.

V and J are TRBV11-2 and TRBJ2-7; 9 nucleotides agree with TRBD2. After removal of 8 bases from V and 2 bases from J, the junction contained 7 bases not matched to a gene. The CDR3 is made up of 14 amino acids. CDR1 and CDR2 from the germline V gene are SGHAT and FQNNGV. The CDR3 region has the DNA TGTGCCAGCTCCTACGGCGGGAGGGCCTACGAGCAGTACTTC. Translated: CASSYGGRAYEQYF. The whole variable domain, filled in from reference TRBV11-2 and TRBJ2-7, reads EAGVAQSPRYKIIEKRQSVAFWCNPISGHATLYWYQQILGQGPKLLIQFQNNGVVDDSQLPKDRFSAERLKGVDSTLKIQPAKLEDSAVYLCASSYGGRAYEQYFGPGTRLTVT.

The chain joins TRBV19 to TRBJ1-5; D is uncertain. Trimming shortened V by 6 bases and J by 4 bases, and 16 bases separated the two germline ends. Germline CDR1 reads LNHDA; CDR2 reads SQIVND (reference sequence). CDR3 length: 15 amino acids. CDR3 residues: CASSDGRGTNQPQHF. CDR3 nucleotide sequence: TGTGCCAGTAGCGACGGACGGGGTACTAATCAGCCCCAGCATTTT.

In regard to this clone: Other DNA sequences in this sample translate to the same CDR3. CDR3 sequence (DNA): TGCGCCAGCAGCTTGTCGGCAGGGAACACTGAAGCTTTCTTT. This encodes CASSLSAGNTEAFF. The chain has TRBV5-1 and TRBJ1-1; no clear D. Germline V gene lookup returns CDR1 SGHRS and CDR2 YFSETQ. V was shortened by 1 base and J by 1 base, with 8 bases between the two germline ends. CDR3 size: 14 residues.

The chain recombines TRBV5-6 with TRBJ1-6, with 8 bases that match TRBD1. The CDR3 length is 15 residues. Unmatched junction bases numbered 6, after V lost 0 bases and J lost 10 bases. CDR1 and CDR2 from the germline V gene are SGHDT and YYEEEE. DNA of the CDR3: TGTGCCAGCAGCTTGGACGTGACAGGGGACTCACCCCTCCACTTT. Translation gives CASSLDVTGDSPLHF. Drawing the rest from reference TRBV5-6 and TRBJ1-6, the complete variable domain is DAGVTQSPTHLIKTRGQQVTLRCSPKSGHDTVSWYQQALGQGPQFIFQYYEEEERQRGNFPDRFSGHQFPNYSSELNVNALLLGDSALYLCASSLDVTGDSPLHFGNGTRLTVT.

V is TRBV6-5 and J is TRBJ2-3; 8 bases match TRBD1. The CDR3 is 14 amino acids. Unmatched junction bases numbered 4, after V lost 5 bases and J lost 3 bases. Germline loops: CDR1 MNHEY, CDR2 SVGAGI. The CDR3 nucleotides read TGTGCCAGCAGTCCGGACAGGGCGACAGATACGCAGTATTTT. Amino acid sequence: CASSPDRATDTQYF.

The chain carries TRBV25-1 and TRBJ2-5; 10 bases line up with TRBD1. The CDR3 loop spans 14 amino acids. Germline V CDR1 and CDR2: MGHDK, SYGVNS. The trim removed 4 bases at V and 4 bases at J, leaving 3 bases unmatched. DNA of the CDR3: TGTGCCAGCAGTGGACAGGGGGCGGGAGAGACCCAGTACTTC. This sequence encodes CASSGQGAGETQYF.

The chain recombines TRBV7-3 with TRBJ2-3; TRBD2 matches at 11 bases. CDR3 length equals 15 residues. Trimming removed 2 bases from V and 6 bases from J; junction bases left unmatched: 4. Looked up from germline, CDR1 is SGHTA and CDR2 is FQGTGA. This chain's CDR3 is CASSLPTSGTDTQYF. The CDR3, as DNA: TGTGCCAGCAGCTTACCGACTAGCGGGACTGATACGCAGTATTTT.

This chain joins TRBV3-1 (or the pseudogene TRBV3-2) and TRBJ2-6, with D perhaps matching TRBD1 (5 bases). CDR3 length equals 17 residues. CDR1 LGHDT and CDR2 YNNKEL come from the germline V gene (reference sequence). Trimming shortened V by 7 bases and J by 0 bases, and 16 bases separated the two germline ends. The CDR3 is CASTPGREDSGANVLTF. The CDR3, as DNA: TGTGCCAGCACCCCGGGCAGGGAAGACTCTGGGGCCAACGTCCTGACTTTC.

The V and J genes are TRBV7-2 and TRBJ2-7; the D gene is possibly TRBD1 (5 bases). Trimming pared 5 bases from V and 3 bases from J, leaving 14 bases between. Germline V CDR1 and CDR2: SGHTA, FQGNSA. This CDR3 has 14 residues. DNA for the CDR3: TGTGCCAGCAGCCCTTGGGCAGGGAACTACGAGCAGTACTTC. Amino acids: CASSPWAGNYEQYF.